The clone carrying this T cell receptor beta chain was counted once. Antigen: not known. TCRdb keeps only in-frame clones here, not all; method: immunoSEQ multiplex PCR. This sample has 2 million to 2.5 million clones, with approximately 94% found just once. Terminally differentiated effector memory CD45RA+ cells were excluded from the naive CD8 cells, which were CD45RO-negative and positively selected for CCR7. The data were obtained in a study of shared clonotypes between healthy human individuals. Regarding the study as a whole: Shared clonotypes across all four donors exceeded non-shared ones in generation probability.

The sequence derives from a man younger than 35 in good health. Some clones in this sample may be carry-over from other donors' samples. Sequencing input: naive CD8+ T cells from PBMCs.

The CDR3 loop is CASSWTSGSHEQFF. CDR3 DNA: TGTGCCAGCAGTTGGACTAGCGGGTCCCATGAGCAGTTCTTC. This chain uses TRBV6-5 with TRBJ2-1; TRBD2 aligns across 11 bases. The CDR3 sequence is 14 residues long. The germline CDR1 and CDR2 sequences are MNHEY and SVGAGI. V lost 4 bases to trimming and J lost 8 bases; unmatched junction nucleotides: 4.